The TCR beta chain under discussion was sequenced for a study of long-term antiretroviral therapy in people with HIV. Study outcomes and limitations: Subsequent to ART, diversity was augmented yet persisted below that of transplant donor controls. In HIV, the repertoires covered a tighter span of CDR3 lengths than in controls.

A v3.0 immunoSEQ assay was performed at survey level. The study targeted roughly 35,000-50,000 T-cell genomes per sample in sequencing. Sequenced by immunoSEQ multiplex PCR; TCRdb stores in-frame clones only, minus some. The table has some 19,000 clones, less than 80% seen once. CDR3 size: 13 residues. CDR1 and CDR2 from the germline V gene are GTSNPN and SVGIG (reference sequence). V lost 3 bases and J lost 10; bases outside the gene matches: 7. Details on this clone: What it recognizes is unknown.

The sequence came from a woman aged 40-49 years with HIV. The chain uses TRBV30 and TRBJ1-2, with 11 bases lining up with TRBD1. This specimen consisted of unsorted PBMCs, obtained 4.1 years after starting antiretroviral therapy. The CDR3, as DNA: TGTGCCTGGAGCCGGGGACAGGGGGTACTCTACACCTTC. Translating it yields CAWSRGQGVLYTF.